Listed here are 8 T cell receptor beta chains from one sample, sequenced in a study of PD-L1 blockade in urothelial cancer. Generated by immunoSEQ multiplex PCR, the TCRdb table keeps only in-frame clones and is missing some. The data show roughly 130,000 clones, approximately 84% seen once. Noted time point: pretreatment peripheral blood. Sequencing was performed on PBMCs, taken around atezolizumab (anti-PD-L1) treatment. All receptors derive from a man in his fifties with urothelial cancer.

This chain links TRBV7-2 with TRBJ2-7; D possibly corresponds to TRBD1 (6 bases). V shed 3 bases and J shed 3 bases, with 12 bases lying between them. From germline, CDR1 is SGHTA and CDR2 FQGNSA. This CDR3 is 14 amino acids long. This CDR3 is CASSFSPQGYEQYF. The DNA for the CDR3 is TGTGCCAGCAGCTTTAGCCCACAGGGCTACGAGCAGTACTTC. The complete variable domain, with remaining parts taken from reference TRBV7-2 and TRBJ2-7, reads GAGVSQSPSNKVTEKGKDVELRCDPISGHTALYWYRQSLGQGLEFLIYFQGNSAPDKSGLPSDRFSAERTGGSVSTLTIQRTQQEDSAVYLCASSFSPQGYEQYFGPGTRLTVT.

The table lists this clone with a few counts. This chain uses TRBV30 with TRBJ1-3, with D possibly TRBD1 on 6 matching bases. The CDR3 covers 16 residues. Germline V CDR1 and CDR2: GTSNPN, SVGIG (reference sequence). The ends were cut back, 3 bases at V and 2 bases at J, with 17 bases in the middle. DNA for the CDR3: TGTGCCTGGAGCAGCATCCGGGGACAACCTGGAAACACCATATATTTT. Translated: CAWSSIRGQPGNTIYF.

The rearrangement uses TRBV27 and TRBJ2-1, with 14 bases fitting TRBD2. The CDR3 is 20 amino acids. After removal of 2 bases from V and 2 bases from J, the junction contained 11 bases not matched to a gene. The V gene's germline CDR1 is MNHEY and CDR2 SMNVEV (reference sequence). The CDR3 DNA sequence: TGTGCCAGCAGTTTAAGTTCCGGACTAGCGGGAGGACGAGCCTACAATGAGCAGTTCTTC. Amino acid sequence: CASSLSSGLAGGRAYNEQFF.

The chain employs TRBV30 and TRBJ1-6, with D unclear. Germline V gene sequence: CDR1 GTSNPN, CDR2 SVGIG (reference sequence). The V end was cut by 0 bases, the J end by 7 bases, with 16 bases between. The CDR3 covers 16 residues. The CDR3 is CAWSVSRVNLNSPLHF. The CDR3 nucleotides are TGTGCCTGGAGTGTAAGCCGGGTAAATCTGAATTCACCCCTCCACTTT.

J is TRBJ1-2 and V is TRBV5-1, with 10 bases aligning to TRBD1. Germline V gene lookup returns CDR1 SGHRS and CDR2 YFSETQ. The CDR3 length is 14 residues. Germline trimming cut 4 bases from V and 9 bases from J; bases unmatched to any gene: 9. The CDR3 DNA reads as TGCGCCAGCAGCGACCGGGACAGGGGTCATAGCTACACCTTC. Its translation: CASSDRDRGHSYTF. The complete variable domain, with remaining parts taken from reference TRBV5-1 and TRBJ1-2, reads KAGVTQTPRYLIKTRGQQVTLSCSPISGHRSVSWYQQTPGQGLQFLFEYFSETQRNKGNFPGRFSGRQFSNSRSEMNVSTLELGDSALYLCASSDRDRGHSYTFGSGTRLTVV.

The chain couples TRBV2 to TRBJ1-1; possibly TRBD1 for D (5 bases). The CDR3 is 13 residues long. The V end was cut by 6 bases, the J end by 1 base, with 9 bases between. Germline lookup yields CDR1 SNHLY and CDR2 FYNNEI. CDR3 sequence: CASRGQPNTEAFF. DNA for the CDR3: TGTGCCAGCAGAGGACAACCGAACACTGAAGCTTTCTTT.

The sample holds many counts of this clone. The genes are TRBV30 and TRBJ1-4, with D uncertain. The length of the CDR3 is 13 residues. V lost 3 bases and J lost 9, with 14 bases in between. Germline V gives CDR1 GTSNPN, CDR2 SVGIG (reference sequence). The CDR3 DNA sequence: TGTGCCTGGAGGATGACAAATAGGCAAAAACTGTTTTTT. Translation: CAWRMTNRQKLFF.

This chain uses TRBV2 with TRBJ2-7; tentative D call: TRBD2 (5 bases). CDR1 is SNHLY and CDR2 is FYNNEI in the germline V gene. The CDR3 loop spans 14 amino acids. The germline V and J ends were trimmed by 3 bases and 3 bases, with 12 bases remaining between them. The CDR3 sequence is CASSDHGGIYEQYF. In nucleotides, the CDR3 is TGTGCCAGCAGTGACCACGGAGGTATCTACGAGCAGTACTTC.